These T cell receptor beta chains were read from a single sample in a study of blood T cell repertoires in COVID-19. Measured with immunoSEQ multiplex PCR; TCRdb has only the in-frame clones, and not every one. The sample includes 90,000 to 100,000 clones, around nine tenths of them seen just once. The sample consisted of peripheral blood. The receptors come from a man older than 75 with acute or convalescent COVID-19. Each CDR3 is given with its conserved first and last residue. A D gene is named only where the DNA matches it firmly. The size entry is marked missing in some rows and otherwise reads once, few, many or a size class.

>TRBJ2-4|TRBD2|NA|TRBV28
TGTGCCAGCAGTTTAAGAGCGGGAGAGCACATTCAGTACTTC
CASSLRAGEHIQYF
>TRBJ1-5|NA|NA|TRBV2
TGTGCCAGCAGTTGGGACATAGAAAACGAGCCCCAGCATTTT
CASSWDIENEPQHF
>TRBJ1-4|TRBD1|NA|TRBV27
TGTGCCAGCAGTAGAATCGGACAGGGAGCGGAAAAACTGTTTTTT
CASSRIGQGAEKLFF
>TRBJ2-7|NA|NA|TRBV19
TGTGCCAGTAGTCTAGGACACGGCCTCTACGAGCAGTACTTC
CASSLGHGLYEQYF
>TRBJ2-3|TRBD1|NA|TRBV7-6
TGTGCCAGCAGCTTACAAACAGGGGGGGATACGCAGTATTTT
CASSLQTGGDTQYF
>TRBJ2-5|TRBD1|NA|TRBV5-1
TGCGCCAGCAGCTTTACAGGGGAAGAGACCCAGTACTTC
CASSFTGEETQYF
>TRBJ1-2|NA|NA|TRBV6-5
TGTGCCAGCAGTTCACGAGGTACAGGCTACACCTTC
CASSSRGTGYTF
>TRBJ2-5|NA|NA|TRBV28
TGTGCCAGCGCCCAGGGTGACCAAGAGACCCAGTACTTC
CASAQGDQETQYF
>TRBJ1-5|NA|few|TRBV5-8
TGTGCCAGCAGCTCCCCCTTTAGGGGTCCCCAGCATTTT
CASSSPFRGPQHF
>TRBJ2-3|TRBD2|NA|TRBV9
TGTGCCAGCAGCGTAGCTCCAGCGGGAGTGGGTACAGATACGCAGTATTTT
CASSVAPAGVGTDTQYF
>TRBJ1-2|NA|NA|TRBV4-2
TGTGCCAGCAGCGGGGAACTGACAGTCTATGGCTACACCTTC
CASSGELTVYGYTF
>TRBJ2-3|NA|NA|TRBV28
TGTGCCATCGCGGGACTTACTCGCACAGATACGCAGTATTTT
CAIAGLTRTDTQYF
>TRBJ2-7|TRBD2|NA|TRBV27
TGTGCCAGCAGTTTATATAGCGGGAGCTCCTACGAGCAGTACTTC
CASSLYSGSSYEQYF
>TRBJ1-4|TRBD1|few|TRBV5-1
TGCGCCAGCAGCCCAAACGGACAGGGTGTTTCTGGGGAAAAACTGTTTTTT
CASSPNGQGVSGEKLFF
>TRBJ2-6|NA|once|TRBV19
TGTGCCAGTAGTCCTTCCAACGTCCTGACTTTC
CASSPSNVLTF
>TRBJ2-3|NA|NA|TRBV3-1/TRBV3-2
TGTGCCAGCAGCCAGGGGCAGGGGAGAGATACGCAGTATTTT
CASSQGQGRDTQYF
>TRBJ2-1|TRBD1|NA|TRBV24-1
TGTGCCACCAGCCCCGGACAGGGAGTACACTTCGAGCAGTTCTTC
CATSPGQGVHFEQFF
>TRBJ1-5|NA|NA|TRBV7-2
TGTGCCAGCAGCTTAGACGGGAAGGTCCATCAGCCCCAGCATTTT
CASSLDGKVHQPQHF
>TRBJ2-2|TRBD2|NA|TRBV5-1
TGCGCCAGCAGCTTGGGGGCGGGAGTGAAAGACGGGGAGCTGTTTTTT
CASSLGAGVKDGELFF
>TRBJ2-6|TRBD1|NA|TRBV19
TGTGCCAGTAGTACACAACAGGGGGCGCCTGGGGCCAACGTCCTGACTTTC
CASSTQQGAPGANVLTF
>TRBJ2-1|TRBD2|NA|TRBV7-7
TGTGCTAGCAGCTCGACGGGCGGGAGTGAGCAGTTCTTC
CASSSTGGSEQFF
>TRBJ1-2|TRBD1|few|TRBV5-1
TGCGCCAGCAGCTCGGGACAGGGGGCCGGCTACACCTTC
CASSSGQGAGYTF
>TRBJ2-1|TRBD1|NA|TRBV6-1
TGTGCCAGCAGTGAAACACAGGGGGCTGAAGAGCAGTTCTTC
CASSETQGAEEQFF
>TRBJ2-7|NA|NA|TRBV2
TGTGCCAGCAGTGGAAGGGGAATCTCCTACGAGCAGTACTTC
CASSGRGISYEQYF
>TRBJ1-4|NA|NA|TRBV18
TGTGCCAGCTCAGCCGTGACAGCCCCCAGCAATGAAAAACTGTTTTTT
CASSAVTAPSNEKLFF
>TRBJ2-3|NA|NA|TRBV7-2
TGTGCCAGCAGCTTAGTGGGCGGGAGCACAGATACGCAGTATTTT
CASSLVGGSTDTQYF
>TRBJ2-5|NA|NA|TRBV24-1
TGTGCCACCAGTGATACCAACGGGCTAGGGGGAGAGACCCAGTACTTC
CATSDTNGLGGETQYF
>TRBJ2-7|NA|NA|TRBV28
TGTGCCAGCAGTCTAGCCTTTAGCGAGCAGTACTTC
CASSLAFSEQYF
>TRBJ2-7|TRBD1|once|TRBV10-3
TGTGCCGTCAGACAGGGAGACGAGCAGTACTTC
CAVRQGDEQYF
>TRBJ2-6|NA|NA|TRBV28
TGTGCCAGCAGTTACAATGCGGGCTCTGGGGCCAACGTCCTGACTTTC
CASSYNAGSGANVLTF
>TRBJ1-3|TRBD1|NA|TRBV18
TGTGCCAGCTCACCAGCGACAGGGGGCAAAGACACCATATATTTT
CASSPATGGKDTIYF
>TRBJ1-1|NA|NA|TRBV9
TGTGCCAGCAGCGTAGCTACTACCCCGAACACTGAAGCTTTCTTT
CASSVATTPNTEAFF
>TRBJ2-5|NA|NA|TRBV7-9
TGTGCCAGCAGGGAAAAAACAGGGATTGGGGAGACCCAGTACTTC
CASREKTGIGETQYF
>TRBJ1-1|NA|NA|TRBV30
TGTGCCTGGAAAGAGAGGGGGTACACTGAAGCTTTCTTT
CAWKERGYTEAFF
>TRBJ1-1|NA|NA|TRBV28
TGTGCCAGCAGTTTACCCAGATTGAACACTGAAGCTTTCTTT
CASSLPRLNTEAFF
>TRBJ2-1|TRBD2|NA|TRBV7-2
TGTGCCAGCAGCCTTAGCGGGAGCGGGAGTGATGAGCAGTTCTTC
CASSLSGSGSDEQFF
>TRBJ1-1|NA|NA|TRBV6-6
TGTGCCAGCAGTTACTCGGGCAGGAACACTGAAGCTTTCTTT
CASSYSGRNTEAFF
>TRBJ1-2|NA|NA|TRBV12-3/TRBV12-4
TGTGCCAGCCAGCAGGGCCGCTATGGCTACACCTTC
CASQQGRYGYTF
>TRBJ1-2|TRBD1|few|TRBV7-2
TGTGCCAGCAGCCCCGGCAGGGGGACGGGAGATGGCTACACCTTC
CASSPGRGTGDGYTF
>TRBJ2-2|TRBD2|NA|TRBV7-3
TGTGCCAGCAGCTTCGGGACTAGTCGGGGGAAAGGGGAGCTGTTTTTT
CASSFGTSRGKGELFF
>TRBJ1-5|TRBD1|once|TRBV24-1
TGTGCCACCAGTGACTGGACAGGGGTTCAGCCCCAGCATTTT
CATSDWTGVQPQHF
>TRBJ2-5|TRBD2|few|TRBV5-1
TGCGCCAGCAGCTTGGAAGTGACTAGCGACCGAGAGACCCAGTACTTC
CASSLEVTSDRETQYF
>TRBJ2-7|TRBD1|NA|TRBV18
TGTGCCAGCTCACTGGGACAGGGAGGCGACGAGCAGTACTTC
CASSLGQGGDEQYF
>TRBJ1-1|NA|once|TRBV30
TGTGCCTGGAGTGTAGGGACTTACACTGAAGCTTTCTTT
CAWSVGTYTEAFF
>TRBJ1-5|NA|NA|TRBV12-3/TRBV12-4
TGTGCCAGCAGCAAAAAAGGGACTCCCCAGCATTTT
CASSKKGTPQHF
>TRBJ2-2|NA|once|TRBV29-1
TGCAGCGTCAAGACTACAGAGACCGGGGAGCTGTTTTTT
CSVKTTETGELFF
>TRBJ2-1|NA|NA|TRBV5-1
TGCGCCAGCAGTCGGGACTCTTCCTCCTACAATGAGCAGTTCTTC
CASSRDSSSYNEQFF
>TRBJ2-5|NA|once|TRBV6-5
TGTGCCAGCAGTTACTCGGGGCACCCCGGGACCCAGTACTTC
CASSYSGHPGTQYF
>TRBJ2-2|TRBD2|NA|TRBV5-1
TGCGCCAGCACCTCAGCGGGAGTGAACACCGGGGAGCTGTTTTTT
CASTSAGVNTGELFF
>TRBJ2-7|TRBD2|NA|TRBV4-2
TGTGCCAGCAGCCAAGAATCACTAGCGGGAGGGAGTTACGAGCAGTACTTC
CASSQESLAGGSYEQYF